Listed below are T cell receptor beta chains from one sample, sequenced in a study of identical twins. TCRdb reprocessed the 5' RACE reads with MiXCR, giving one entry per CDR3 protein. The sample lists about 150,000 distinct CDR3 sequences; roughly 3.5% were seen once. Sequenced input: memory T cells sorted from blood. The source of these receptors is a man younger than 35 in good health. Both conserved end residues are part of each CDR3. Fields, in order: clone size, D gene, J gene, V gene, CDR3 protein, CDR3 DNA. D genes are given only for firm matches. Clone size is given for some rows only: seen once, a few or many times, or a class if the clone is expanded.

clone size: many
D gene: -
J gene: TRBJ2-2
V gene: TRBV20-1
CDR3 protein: CSAPPKTATGELFF
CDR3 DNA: TGCAGTGCTCCGCCGAAGACGGCGACCGGGGAGCTGTTTTTT

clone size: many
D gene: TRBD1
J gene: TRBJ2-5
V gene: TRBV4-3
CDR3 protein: CASSQGTGGPLQETQYF
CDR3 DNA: TGCGCCAGCAGCCAGGGGACAGGGGGCCCTCTTCAAGAGACCCAGTACTTC

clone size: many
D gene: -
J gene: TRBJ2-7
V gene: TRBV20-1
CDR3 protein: CSARDVVRGAVF
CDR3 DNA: TGCAGTGCTAGAGATGTGGTTCGCGGGGCGGTCTTC

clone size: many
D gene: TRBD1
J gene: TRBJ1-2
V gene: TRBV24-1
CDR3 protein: CATSDPTGGENGYTF
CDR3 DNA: TGTGCCACCAGTGACCCGACAGGGGGAGAGAATGGCTACACCTTC

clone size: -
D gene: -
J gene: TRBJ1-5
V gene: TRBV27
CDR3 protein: CASSSGVDQPQHF
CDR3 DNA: TGTGCCAGCAGTTCAGGGGTCGATCAGCCCCAGCATTTT

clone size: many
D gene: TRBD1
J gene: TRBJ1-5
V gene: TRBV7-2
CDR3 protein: CASSFPENETGSVLCNQPQHF
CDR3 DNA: TGTGCCAGCAGCTTCCCCGAGAACGAGACAGGGAGCGTGTTATGCAATCAGCCCCAGCATTTT

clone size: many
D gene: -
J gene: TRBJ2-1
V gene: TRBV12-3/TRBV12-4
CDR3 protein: CASSFEERGQFF
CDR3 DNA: TGTGCCAGCAGTTTCGAGGAGCGTGGGCAGTTCTTC

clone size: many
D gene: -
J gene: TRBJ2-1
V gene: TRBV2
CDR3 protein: CASSGVPRQVF
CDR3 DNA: TGTGCCAGCAGTGGGGTCCCGCGTCAGGTCTTC

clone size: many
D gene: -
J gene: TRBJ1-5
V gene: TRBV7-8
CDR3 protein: CASSLAAGDQPQHF
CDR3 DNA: TGTGCCAGCAGCTTAGCTGCGGGGGATCAGCCCCAGCATTTT

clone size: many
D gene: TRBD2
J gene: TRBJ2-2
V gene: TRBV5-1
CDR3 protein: CASLRGGSGTGELFF
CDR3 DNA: TGCGCCAGCCTACGGGGAGGGAGTGGCACCGGGGAGCTGTTTTTT

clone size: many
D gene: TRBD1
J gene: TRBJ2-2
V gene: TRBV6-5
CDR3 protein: CASSYDGTGGRFTGELFF
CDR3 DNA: TGTGCCAGCAGTTACGACGGGACAGGGGGACGGTTCACCGGGGAGCTGTTTTTT

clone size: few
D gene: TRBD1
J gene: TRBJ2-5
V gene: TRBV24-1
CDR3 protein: CATSGTGQGEETQYF
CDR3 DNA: TGTGCCACCAGTGGTACGGGACAGGGGGAAGAGACCCAGTACTTC

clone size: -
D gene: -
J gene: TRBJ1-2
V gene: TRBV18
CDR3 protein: CTSSPETDYGYTF
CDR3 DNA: TGTACCAGCTCACCCGAGACAGACTATGGCTACACCTTC

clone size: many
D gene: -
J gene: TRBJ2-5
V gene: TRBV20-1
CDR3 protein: CSARDQETQYF
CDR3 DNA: TGCAGTGCTAGAGATCAAGAGACCCAGTACTTC

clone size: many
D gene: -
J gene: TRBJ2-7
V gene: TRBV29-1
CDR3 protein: CSVEGEGPASYEQYF
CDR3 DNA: TGCAGCGTTGAGGGTGAAGGGCCAGCCTCCTACGAGCAGTACTTC

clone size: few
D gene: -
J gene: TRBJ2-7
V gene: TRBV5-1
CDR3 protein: CASSLSRGSYEQYF
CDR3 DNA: TGCGCCAGCAGCTTGAGCAGGGGCAGCTACGAGCAGTACTTC

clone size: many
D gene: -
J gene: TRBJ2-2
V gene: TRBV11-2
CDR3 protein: CASSDDRFLNTGELFF
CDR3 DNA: TGTGCCAGCAGCGATGACAGGTTTCTAAACACCGGGGAGCTGTTTTTT

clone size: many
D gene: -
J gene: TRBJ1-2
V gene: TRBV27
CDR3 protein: CASTQWGGLESNYGYTF
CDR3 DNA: TGTGCCAGCACCCAGTGGGGGGGGCTCGAATCTAACTATGGCTACACCTTC

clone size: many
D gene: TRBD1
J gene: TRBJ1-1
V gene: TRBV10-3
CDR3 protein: CAIRGHRGGFGDTEAFF
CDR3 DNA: TGTGCCATCAGGGGACACAGGGGGGGGTTTGGGGACACTGAAGCTTTCTTT

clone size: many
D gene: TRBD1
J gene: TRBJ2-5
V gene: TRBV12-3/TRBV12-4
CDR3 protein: CASSTGQRQTQYF
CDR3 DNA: TGTGCCAGCAGTACGGGACAGAGGCAGACCCAGTACTTC

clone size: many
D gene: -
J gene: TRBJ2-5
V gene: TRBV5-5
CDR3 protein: CASSLGGGQETQYF
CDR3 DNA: TGTGCCAGCAGCTTGGGAGGGGGCCAAGAGACCCAGTACTTC

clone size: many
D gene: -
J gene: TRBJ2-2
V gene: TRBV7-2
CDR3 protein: CASIRGDRRAGELFF
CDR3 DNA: TGTGCCAGCATCCGGGGTGATAGAAGGGCCGGGGAGCTGTTTTTT

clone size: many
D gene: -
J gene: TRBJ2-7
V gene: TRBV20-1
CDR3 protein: CSAREPGSSYEQYF
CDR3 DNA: TGCAGTGCTAGAGAACCAGGGAGCTCCTACGAGCAGTACTTC

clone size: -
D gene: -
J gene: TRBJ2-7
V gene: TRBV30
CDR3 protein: CAWSESSYEQYF
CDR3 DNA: TGTGCCTGGAGTGAAAGCTCCTACGAGCAGTACTTC

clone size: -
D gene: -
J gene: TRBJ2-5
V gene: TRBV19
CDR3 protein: CASSGRRAFQETQYF
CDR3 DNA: TGTGCCAGTAGTGGGAGAAGAGCCTTTCAAGAGACCCAGTACTTC

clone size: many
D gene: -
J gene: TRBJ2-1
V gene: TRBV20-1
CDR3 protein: CSARDMGMAYNEQFF
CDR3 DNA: TGCAGTGCTAGAGATATGGGAATGGCGTACAATGAGCAGTTCTTC

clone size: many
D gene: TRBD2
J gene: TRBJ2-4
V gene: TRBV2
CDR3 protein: CASSPLAGGPYIQYF
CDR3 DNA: TGTGCCAGCAGTCCGTTAGCGGGAGGGCCCTACATTCAGTACTTC

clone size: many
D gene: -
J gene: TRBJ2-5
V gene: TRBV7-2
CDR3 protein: CASSLVSLGPQETQYF
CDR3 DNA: TGTGCCAGCAGCTTAGTAAGCCTGGGCCCGCAAGAGACCCAGTACTTC

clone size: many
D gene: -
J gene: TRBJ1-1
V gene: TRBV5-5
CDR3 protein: CASIPGGGTEAFF
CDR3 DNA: TGTGCCAGCATCCCGGGGGGGGGCACTGAAGCTTTCTTT

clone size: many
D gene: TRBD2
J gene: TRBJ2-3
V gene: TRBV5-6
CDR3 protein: CASSQGLGTDTQYF
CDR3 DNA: TGTGCCAGCAGCCAAGGACTAGGCACAGATACGCAGTATTTT

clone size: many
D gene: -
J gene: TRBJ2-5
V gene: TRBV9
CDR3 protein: CASSTSDLGWETQYF
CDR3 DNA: -

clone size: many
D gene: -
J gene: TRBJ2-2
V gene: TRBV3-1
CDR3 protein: CASSQTSLQTGELFF
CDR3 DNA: TGTGCCAGCAGCCAGACTTCACTACAGACCGGGGAGCTGTTTTTT

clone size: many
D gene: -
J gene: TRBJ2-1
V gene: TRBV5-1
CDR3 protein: CASRADRTSYNEQFF
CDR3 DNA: TGCGCCAGCCGGGCGGATAGAACCTCCTACAATGAGCAGTTCTTC

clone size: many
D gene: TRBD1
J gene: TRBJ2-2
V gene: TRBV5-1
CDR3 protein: CASSIDRGNTGELFF
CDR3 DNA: TGCGCCAGCAGCATCGACAGGGGGAACACCGGGGAGCTGTTTTTT

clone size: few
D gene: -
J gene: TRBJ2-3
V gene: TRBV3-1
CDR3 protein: CASSQKRRDLSTDTQYF
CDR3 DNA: TGTGCCAGCAGCCAAAAGCGTCGGGACTTGAGCACAGATACGCAGTATTTT

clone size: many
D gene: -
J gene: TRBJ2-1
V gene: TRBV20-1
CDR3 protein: CSARDAREMEFF
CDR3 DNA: TGCAGTGCTAGAGATGCCCGGGAGATGGAGTTCTTC

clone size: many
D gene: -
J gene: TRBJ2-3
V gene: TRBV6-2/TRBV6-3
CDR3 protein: CASSSPRSQGGLGTQYF
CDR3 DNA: TGTGCCAGCAGTTCCCCCAGGTCACAAGGCGGTTTGGGGACGCAGTATTTT

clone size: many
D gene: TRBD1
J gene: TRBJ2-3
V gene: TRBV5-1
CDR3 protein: CASSLPQGQDTQYF
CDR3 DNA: TGCGCCAGCAGCTTGCCACAGGGACAGGATACGCAGTATTTT

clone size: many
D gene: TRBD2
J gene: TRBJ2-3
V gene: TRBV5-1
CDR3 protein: CASKREATSTDTQYF
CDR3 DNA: TGCGCCAGCAAGCGGGAGGCTACTAGCACAGATACGCAGTATTTT

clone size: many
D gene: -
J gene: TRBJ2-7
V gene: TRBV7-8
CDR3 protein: CASSRREYEQYF
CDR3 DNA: TGTGCCAGCAGCCGGAGGGAGTACGAGCAGTACTTC

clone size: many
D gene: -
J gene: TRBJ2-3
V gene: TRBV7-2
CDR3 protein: CASSLWGTTSTDTQYF
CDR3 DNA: TGTGCCAGCAGCTTATGGGGCACGACTAGCACAGATACGCAGTATTTT

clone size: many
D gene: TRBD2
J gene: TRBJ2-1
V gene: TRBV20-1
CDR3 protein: CSARHSSGRAKNNEQFF
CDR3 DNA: TGCAGTGCTAGACACTCTAGCGGGAGGGCCAAAAACAATGAGCAGTTCTTC

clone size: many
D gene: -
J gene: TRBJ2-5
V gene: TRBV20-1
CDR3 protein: CSTKVGANQETQYF
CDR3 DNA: TGCAGTACAAAGGTGGGAGCGAATCAAGAGACCCAGTACTTC

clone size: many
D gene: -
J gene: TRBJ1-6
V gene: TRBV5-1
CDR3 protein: CASSSGTADNSPLHF
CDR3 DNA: TGCGCCAGCAGCAGCGGGACGGCGGATAATTCACCCCTCCACTTT

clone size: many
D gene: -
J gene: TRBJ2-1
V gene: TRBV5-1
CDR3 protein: CASSFAGRNGDEQFF
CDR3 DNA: TGCGCCAGCAGCTTTGCGGGTAGGAACGGCGATGAGCAGTTCTTC

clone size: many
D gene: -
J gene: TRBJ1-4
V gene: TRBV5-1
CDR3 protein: CASSPPSGGSEKLFF
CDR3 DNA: TGCGCCAGCAGCCCCCCATCGGGGGGGAGTGAAAAACTGTTTTTT

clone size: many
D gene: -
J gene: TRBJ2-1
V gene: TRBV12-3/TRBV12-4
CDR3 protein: CASSSRETFEQFF
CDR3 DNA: TGTGCCAGCAGTTCTCGGGAAACGTTTGAGCAGTTCTTC

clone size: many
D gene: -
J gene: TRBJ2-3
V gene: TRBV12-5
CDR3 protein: CASGSVTDTQYF
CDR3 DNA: TGTGCTAGTGGCAGCGTCACAGATACGCAGTATTTT

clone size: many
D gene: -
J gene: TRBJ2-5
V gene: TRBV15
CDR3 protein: CATGERETQYF
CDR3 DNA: TGTGCCACCGGAGAACGAGAGACCCAGTACTTC

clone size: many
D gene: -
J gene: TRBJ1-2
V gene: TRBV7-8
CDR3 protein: CASSLDTGLNGYTF
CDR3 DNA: TGTGCCAGCAGCTTAGATACAGGGTTGAATGGCTACACCTTC

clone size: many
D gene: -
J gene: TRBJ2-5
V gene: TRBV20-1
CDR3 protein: CSAEYGRVKETQYF
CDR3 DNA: TGCAGTGCTGAATACGGCAGGGTAAAAGAGACCCAGTACTTC

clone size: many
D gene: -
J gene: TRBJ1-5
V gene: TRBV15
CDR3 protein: CATSISTDQPQHF
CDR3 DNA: TGTGCCACCAGCATATCTACCGATCAGCCCCAGCATTTT

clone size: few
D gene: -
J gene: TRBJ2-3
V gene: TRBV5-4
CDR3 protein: CASSLQEDTQYF
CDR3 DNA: TGTGCCAGCAGCTTGCAAGAAGATACGCAGTATTTT

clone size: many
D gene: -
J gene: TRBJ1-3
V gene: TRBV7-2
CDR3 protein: CASSPGGAGGNTIYF
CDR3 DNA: TGTGCCAGCAGCCCTGGGGGGGCCGGTGGAAACACCATATATTTT

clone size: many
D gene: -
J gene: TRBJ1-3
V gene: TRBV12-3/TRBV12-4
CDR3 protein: CASSAAGGNTIYF
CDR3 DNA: TGTGCCAGCAGTGCGGCAGGGGGAAACACCATATATTTT

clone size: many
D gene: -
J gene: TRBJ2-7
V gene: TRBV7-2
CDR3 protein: CASSRGGNPSYEQYF
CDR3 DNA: TGTGCCAGCAGCCGAGGCGGGAATCCTTCCTACGAGCAGTACTTC

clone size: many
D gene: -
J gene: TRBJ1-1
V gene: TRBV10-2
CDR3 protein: CASSDGGFTEAFF
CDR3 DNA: TGCGCCAGCAGTGATGGAGGGTTCACTGAAGCTTTCTTT

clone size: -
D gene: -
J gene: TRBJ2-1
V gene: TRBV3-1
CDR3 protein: CASSQESSWNHEQFF
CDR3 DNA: TGTGCCAGCAGCCAAGAGTCTAGTTGGAATCATGAGCAGTTCTTC